This T cell receptor (beta chain) was sequenced for a study of T cells in Graves' hyperthyroidism and ophthalmopathy (dated by TCRdb to about 2019). About the full investigation: Peripheral blood samples were taken at the time of initial diagnosis, prior to any treatment. A discovery cohort of roughly 100 patients, approximately 45 with Graves' ophthalmopathy and under 60 with stable Graves' hyperthyroidism, was used to find distinguishing TCR V-J signatures. TCR Vbeta CDR3 sequencing of 120 to 150 peripheral blood samples (over 40 ophthalmopathy, approximately 80 hyperthyroidism and some 17 progressor patients) is reported in the paper. The roughly 100 discovery patients were divided at random into training and test sets in a 7:3 ratio. Prospective prediction of ophthalmopathy was tested in an independent validation cohort of about 19 hyperthyroidism patients and 17 patients who later progressed to ophthalmopathy. In more than five Graves' hyperthyroidism patients, the study also compared T-cell repertoires from thyroid tissue with T-cell repertoires from blood. After sampling, hyperthyroidism patients received methimazole starting at 30 mg daily, and ophthalmopathy patients received high-dose intravenous methylprednisolone. The full study reports these points: In validation, the model predicted progression to ophthalmopathy with 60% to 71% sensitivity and roughly 72% specificity, a median of about 6.7 months before onset. Most expanded thyroid clonotypes (frequency above 0.001) were also found in blood, which suggests that blood repertoires may mirror thyroid immune responses. Sample size was not statistically predetermined, and investigators were not blinded to group allocation. A 13 V-J signature model separated ophthalmopathy from stable hyperthyroidism, with just over 85% sensitivity and about 81% specificity in cross-validation and 80%/75% in testing.

As encoded in the germline V gene (reference sequence), CDR1 is LNHNV while CDR2 is YYDKDF. V gives up 1 base and J gives up 6 bases, and the segment between their germline ends measures 7 bases. The CDR3 holds 14 amino acids from the cysteine to the phenylalanine. CDR3 DNA is the only sequence kept; it has 42 bases, read in frame from the first base. Ophthalmopathy patients had moderately to severely active disease, Clinical Activity Score of at least 3, NOSPECS grade of at least 4, and duration under 3 months. Exclusion was applied to patients with uncontrolled infections, other autoimmune diseases, pregnancy or lactation. Diagnoses relied on clinical symptoms, serum thyroxine and TRAb, thyroid ultrasound and orbital computed tomography. Ficoll-Paque density gradient centrifugation was used to isolate PBMCs from 8 to 10 ml of fresh peripheral blood. Total RNA was extracted using Trizol reagent, and RNA quality was assessed on an Agilent 2100 Bioanalyzer.

The TCR beta CDR3 regions were amplified from RNA transcripts. For the first round of RT-PCR on the TCR CDR3, the HTBI primer set was used together with the Qiagen OneStep RT-PCR kit. Libraries were constructed in a second round of multiplex PCR, after which size selection and purification were performed. The libraries were sequenced on an Illumina HiSeq2000 using paired-end 100 bp reads. As for the original processing: Raw data were processed with SOAPnuke, discarding reads with adapters, uncalled bases, mean Phred below 15, or no exact constant-primer or identifier match. High-quality paired reads were merged using COPE v1.2.5, and each unique nucleotide sequence was defined as a clonotype. Clonotypes were aligned to IMGT TRBV, TRBD and TRBJ reference segments using MiTCR v1.1. Only V-J combinations with frequency above 0.0001, covering 99% to 99.2% of repertoires, were analysed. A TCS score was defined as the ratio of F50 (clonal expansion) to E x V (chaos), with BLOSUM62-based TCRdist applied between CDR3 peptides within each V-J. Welch's t-statistics and random forest reduced roughly 500 V-J features to around 14, which were used in a naive Bayes classifier (R e1071). TCRdb reworked the public reads: Q25 trimming with fastp, MiXCR clone assembly, productive beta chains retained. Identical CDR3 proteins give one entry, which carries the most common genes and DNA. What appears here as the V and J calls and clone size reflects TCRdb's work, not the paper's. In this sample the table shows almost 500,000 distinct CDR3 sequences, less than 25% of which occur a single time. The ten most abundant clones make up under 55% of the sample.

This clonotype turned up a few times. It lacks a known antigen. Base qualities are not recorded, but no much larger clone differs from it by a single base. Sequenced material: blood. The TCR comes from an older woman with Graves' ophthalmopathy. This sequence uses TRBV15 and TRBJ1-6; the D region possibly corresponds to TRBD1 (5 bases align). The CDR3 has the sequence CATSRAGTNSPLHF. The DNA reads as follows: TGTGCCACCAGCAGAGCCGGGACTAATTCACCCCTCCACTTT.